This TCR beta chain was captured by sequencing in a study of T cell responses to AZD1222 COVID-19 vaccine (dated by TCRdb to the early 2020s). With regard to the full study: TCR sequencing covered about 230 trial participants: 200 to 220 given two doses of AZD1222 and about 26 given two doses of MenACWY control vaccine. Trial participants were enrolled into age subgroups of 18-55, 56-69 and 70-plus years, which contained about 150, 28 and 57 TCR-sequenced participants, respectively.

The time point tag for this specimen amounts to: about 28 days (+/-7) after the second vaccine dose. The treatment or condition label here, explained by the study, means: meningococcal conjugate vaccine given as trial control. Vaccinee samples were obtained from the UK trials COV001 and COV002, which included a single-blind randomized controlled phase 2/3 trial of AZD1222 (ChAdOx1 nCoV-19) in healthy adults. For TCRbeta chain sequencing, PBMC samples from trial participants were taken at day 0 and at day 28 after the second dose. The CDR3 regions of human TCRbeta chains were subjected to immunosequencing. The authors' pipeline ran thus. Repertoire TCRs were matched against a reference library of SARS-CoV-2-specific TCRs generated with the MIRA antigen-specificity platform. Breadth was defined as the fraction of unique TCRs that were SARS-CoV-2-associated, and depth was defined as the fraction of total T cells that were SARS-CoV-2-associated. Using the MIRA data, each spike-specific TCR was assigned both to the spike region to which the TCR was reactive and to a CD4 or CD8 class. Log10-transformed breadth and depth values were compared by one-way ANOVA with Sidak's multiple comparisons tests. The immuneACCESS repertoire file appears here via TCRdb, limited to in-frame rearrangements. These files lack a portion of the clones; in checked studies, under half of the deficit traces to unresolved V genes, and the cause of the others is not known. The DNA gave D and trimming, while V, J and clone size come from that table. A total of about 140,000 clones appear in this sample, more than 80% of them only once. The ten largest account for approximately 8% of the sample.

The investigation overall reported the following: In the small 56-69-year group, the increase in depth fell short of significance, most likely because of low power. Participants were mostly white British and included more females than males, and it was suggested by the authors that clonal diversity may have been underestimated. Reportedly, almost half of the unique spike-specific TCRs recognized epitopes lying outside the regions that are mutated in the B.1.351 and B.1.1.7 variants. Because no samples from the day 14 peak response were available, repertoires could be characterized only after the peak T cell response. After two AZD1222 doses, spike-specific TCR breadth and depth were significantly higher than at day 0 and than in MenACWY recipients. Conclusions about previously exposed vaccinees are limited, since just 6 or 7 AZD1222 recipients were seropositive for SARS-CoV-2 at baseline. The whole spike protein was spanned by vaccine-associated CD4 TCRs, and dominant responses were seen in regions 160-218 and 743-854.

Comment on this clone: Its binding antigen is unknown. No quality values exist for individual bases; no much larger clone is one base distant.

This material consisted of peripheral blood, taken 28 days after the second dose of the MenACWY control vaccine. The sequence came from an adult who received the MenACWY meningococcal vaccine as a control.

CDR3 protein: CASSNRRDGQETQYF. The bases read TGTGCCAGCAGCAACCGCCGGGACGGACAAGAGACCCAGTACTTC. This chain joins TRBV9 to TRBJ2-5; the D assignment is uncertain and may be TRBD1 or TRBD2, with 5 bases supporting each. The CDR3 sequence holds 15 residues, the cysteine and phenylalanine included. CDR3 DNA is the only sequence kept; it has 45 bases, read in frame from the first base. The germline V gene specifies SGDLS as CDR1 and YYNGEE as CDR2. Trimming takes 4 bases from V and 2 bases from J, and the germline ends sit 15 bases apart.